This TCR beta chain appears in the sequencing data of a study of blood T cell repertoires in COVID-19 (dated by TCRdb to 2018 to 2020). At the level of the whole study: Samples covering the acute and convalescent phases of COVID-19 were provided by collaborators in the United States, Italy and Spain. The material from the prospective study consisted of cDNA or gDNA derived from T cells, B-cell-depleted T cells, or PBMCs. Samples came from the ongoing ImmuneRACE study (first 160 participants) plus 1,254 subjects from 6 global collaborators. Sample metadata almost always included a de-identified subject ID, COVID-19 status, age in years and sex. The repertoires were released in a freely available public database intended as a resource for research on the immune response to SARS-CoV-2. The dataset comprised deeply sampled blood TCRbeta repertoires from subjects exposed to, actively infected with, or recovered from COVID-19. Where available, HLA class I and class II types were taken from metadata supplied by the sample provider and were not determined by assay-based typing.

Whole blood was collected in K2EDTA tubes by collaborating institutions according to the institutions' own protocols. For TCRbeta analysis, collaborator samples were shipped as frozen whole blood, as isolated PBMCs, or as DNA extracted from either sample type. The CDR3 spans 14 residues, from the cysteine through the phenylalanine. Solely the CDR3 DNA is kept, with 42 bases framed from the first base. The germline V gene supplies CDR1 SNHLY and CDR2 FYNNEI. Trimming removed 4 bases from V and 3 bases from J; the gene matches leave 5 bases unexplained. Remarks on this clone: Its antigen is not yet known. Base qualities are missing; no much larger clone stands one base away.

General findings and caveats noted by the study authors: Clinical and demographic metadata were provided uncurated, with the amount varying by source and participant.

The immunoSEQ Assay, a bias-controlled multiplex PCR, was used to amplify TCRbeta CDR3 regions from genomic DNA. The paper's processing steps were these. The number of nucleated cells in each sample was estimated by amplification of reference gene primers within the assay. Sequence reads were collapsed and filtered to measure the absolute abundance of every unique TCRbeta CDR3 rearrangement. For each sample, productive Simpson clonality was calculated by taking the square root of Simpson's diversity index across productive rearrangements. TCRdb retrieved this table from immuneACCESS and kept in-frame rearrangements only. Not all clones are present; in checked studies, unresolved V genes account for under half, and no reason is known for the remainder. V and J calls and clone size come straight from that table; D and trimming were deduced from the DNA. This sample lists 150,000 to 200,000 clones; 70% to 90% were detected once. The top ten clonotypes cover 2% to 3% of the sample.

The sample was peripheral blood. The V and J genes are TRBV2 and TRBJ2-7, with TRBD2 matching 8 junction bases. This clonotype was obtained from a man aged 35-49 years with active or convalescent COVID-19. Here is the DNA: TGTGCCAGCAGTGTCCGGGGGGGTATCTACGAGCAGTACTTC. It is translated as CASSVRGGIYEQYF.